The 7 T cell receptor beta chains given below trace back to one sample, sequenced in a study of CD8 T cells in ankylosing spondylitis. One entry per CDR3 protein, called by TCRdb with MiXCR from the 5' RACE reads. The table shows over 30,000 distinct CDR3 sequences, with approximately 15% occurring only once. The sequencing input was blood. The receptors derive from a male donor with ankylosing spondylitis or in good health (not recorded which).

The chain combines TRBV3-1 with TRBJ2-5; D is uncertain. This CDR3 spans 13 amino acids. V gave up 4 bases and J gave up 4 bases, with 10 bases separating them. Germline CDR1 LGHDT, CDR2 YNNKEL (reference sequence). The CDR3 DNA is TGTGCCAGCAGCCGGACGGCGGCAGAGACCCAGTACTTC. Translating it yields CASSRTAAETQYF.

In its sample, this clonotype was seen a few times. The chain carries TRBV5-1 and TRBJ2-1; 9 positions agree with TRBD2. Germline assignment: CDR1 SGHRS and CDR2 YFSETQ. CDR3 length: 15 residues. V gave up 0 bases and J gave up 9 bases; unmatched junction bases: 7. In nucleotides, the CDR3 is TGCGCCAGCAGCTTGGACCTAGCGGGAACGGGTGAGCAGTTCTTC. Translating it yields CASSLDLAGTGEQFF.

The chain uses TRBV20-1 and TRBJ2-3, with 11 bases lining up with TRBD2. The CDR3 covers 16 residues. The V and J ends lost 1 base and 3 bases, in that order; junction bases with no gene match: 6. CDR1 and CDR2 (germline): DFQATT, SNEGSKA (reference sequence). This CDR3 is CSARAVAGGPTDTQYF. DNA of the CDR3: TGCAGTGCTAGAGCCGTAGCGGGAGGGCCGACAGATACGCAGTATTTT.

This chain connects TRBV20-1 to TRBJ2-1; 9 bases are shared with TRBD2. The CDR3 extends over 16 amino acids. Germline V gene lookup returns CDR1 DFQATT and CDR2 SNEGSKA (reference sequence). Losses at the gene ends were 4 bases for V and 0 bases for J; bases not matched to a gene: 7. CDR3 sequence reads: CSAILAGPSSYNEQFF. The DNA of the CDR3 is TGCAGTGCTATTCTAGCGGGGCCCAGCTCCTACAATGAGCAGTTCTTC.

This rearrangement joins TRBV27 to TRBJ2-1; D is ambiguous. The V and J ends lost 6 bases and 0 bases respectively, with 15 bases between them. This CDR3 has 16 amino acids. CDR1 and CDR2 from the germline V gene are MNHEY and SMNVEV (reference sequence). In DNA form, the CDR3 reads TGTGCCAGCAGCTACGTCGCTCGGAACTCCTACAATGAGCAGTTCTTC. Protein sequence: CASSYVARNSYNEQFF.

The table lists this clonotype with a few counts. V and J are TRBV29-1 and TRBJ2-1; 11 bases line up with TRBD1. This CDR3 spans 14 amino acids. CDR1 SQVTM and CDR2 ANQGSEA come from the germline V gene. Trimming cost V 0 bases and J 8 bases; bases outside gene matches: 3. The CDR3 region is CSVEDGQGADEQFF. The DNA for the CDR3 is TGCAGCGTTGAAGATGGACAGGGGGCCGATGAGCAGTTCTTC.

This clonotype was counted between two and nine times. This chain links TRBV20-1 with TRBJ2-4; D is unclear. Trimming stripped 4 bases from V and 0 bases from J, with 13 bases between. Germline values: CDR1 DFQATT, CDR2 SNEGSKA (reference sequence). The CDR3 consists of 15 residues. The CDR3 loop is CSANPADRAKNIQYF. For the CDR3, the DNA is TGCAGTGCTAACCCCGCGGATAGAGCCAAAAACATTCAGTACTTC.